What follows is one T cell receptor (beta chain) and its context. Its target is unknown. This record belongs to a study of regulatory T cells in long-lasting Graves disease. Overall study findings and caveats: There was favoring of TRBV28, TRBJ1-2 and TRBJ2-5 in persistent disease.

Regarding time point: newly diagnosed GD, antithyroid drugs for less than 3 months. PBMCs were the source of the RNA used for TCR sequencing. The V gene end was trimmed by 1 base and the J gene end by 6 bases; junction bases not matched to a gene: 8. The CDR3 consists of 14 residues. The germline gives CDR1 DFQATT, CDR2 SNEGSKA (reference sequence). Building of the TCR beta libraries involved iRepertoire HTBI primers and Arm-PCR of CDR3 regions. TCRdb processed the multiplex PCR reads anew with MiXCR; each CDR3 protein has one entry. The table has approximately 400,000 distinct CDR3 sequences, approximately 15% seen once. The same data also contributed to another study, on T cells in Graves' hyperthyroidism and ophthalmopathy. That work adds: The TCR CDR3 first-round RT-PCR relied on the HTBI primer set.

The sample here was peripheral blood mononuclear cells (PBMCs), taken at new diagnosis, from a patient treated with antithyroid drugs. The sequence was collected from a woman in her 30s with Graves disease. V gene TRBV20-1 combines with J gene TRBJ2-7; TRBD2 matches 8 bases. CDR3 sequence (DNA): TGCAGTGCTAGAGGCGGGCGGGAGGTGAGCGAGCAGTACTTC. Translating gives CSARGGREVSEQYF.